A single sample gave rise to the 30 T cell receptor beta chains below, sequenced in a study of shared clonotypes between healthy human individuals. CD45RO-negative, CCR7-positively selected cells formed the naive CD8 fraction, excluding terminally differentiated effector memory CD45RA+ cells. Clones were read by immunoSEQ multiplex PCR, and TCRdb kept only the in-frame ones, dropping some. The data contain about 2.2 million clones, around 95% of them singletons. The specimen was naive CD8+ T cells from PBMCs. All receptors come from a young man in good health. Some clones in this sample may be carry-over from other donors' samples.

The chain is built from TRBV7-8 and TRBJ2-3; 7 bases are shared with TRBD2. The CDR3 runs to 14 residues. The germline gives CDR1 SGHVS, CDR2 FQNEAQ. The junction had 9 bases not matched to a gene; V was cut back by 8 bases and J by 4 bases. In nucleotides, the CDR3 is TGTGCCAGCTGTAGCGGGTTTGTGCCAGATACGCAGTATTTT. Translation: CASCSGFVPDTQYF. Supplemented by reference TRBV7-8 and TRBJ2-3, the full variable domain reads GAGVSQSPRYKVAKRGQDVALRCDPISGHVSLFWYQQALGQGPEFLTYFQNEAQLDKSGLPSDRFFAERPEGSVSTLKIQRTQQEDSAVYLCASCSGFVPDTQYFGPGTRLTVL.

The rearrangement uses TRBV6-4 and TRBJ1-1; D may be TRBD1 (5 bases). From germline, CDR1 is MRHNA and CDR2 SNTAGT. The CDR3 length is 13 residues. V was trimmed by 0 bases and J by 3 bases, leaving 5 bases between them. The CDR3 protein is CASSDSGDTEAFF. The CDR3, as DNA: TGTGCCAGCAGTGACTCAGGGGACACTGAAGCTTTCTTT.

A word on this clone: Other DNA sequences in this sample translate to the same CDR3. The CDR3 region has the DNA TGTGCCAGCTCACCCGGCCCTTCCTACGAGCAGTACTTC. Translating gives CASSPGPSYEQYF. The V gene is TRBV18, the J gene TRBJ2-7, with D uncertain. CDR1 KGHSH and CDR2 LQKENI come from the germline V gene. The V end was cut by 3 bases, the J end by 1 base, with 7 bases between. The CDR3 extends over 13 amino acids.

To note about this clone: The identical CDR3 is also encoded by other nucleotide sequences in the sample. V is TRBV28 and J is TRBJ2-3; TRBD2 aligns across 9 bases. Trimming removed 3 bases from V and 3 bases from J; junction bases left unmatched: 4. The length of the CDR3 is 15 residues. Germline V gene lookup returns CDR1 MDHEN and CDR2 SYDVKM. The CDR3 DNA sequence: TGTGCCAGCAGTTTTTTAGCGGGAGTTACAGATACGCAGTATTTT. Protein: CASSFLAGVTDTQYF.

The chain joins TRBV6-5 to TRBJ1-2; D is ambiguous. Trimming removed 6 bases at V and 8 bases at J, with 16 bases between. The CDR3 totals 13 residues. Germline V gene data show CDR1 as MNHEY and CDR2 as SVGAGI. CDR3 region: CASRPGSPGGYTF. In DNA, the CDR3 is TGTGCCAGCAGACCCGGGTCACCTGGGGGCTACACCTTC.

The rearrangement joins TRBV29-1 to TRBJ1-1; 10 bases align to TRBD1. The V and J ends lost 7 bases and 0 bases, in that order; junction bases with no gene match: 5. The CDR3 sequence is 14 residues long. Germline CDR1 and CDR2: SQVTM and ANQGSEA. Here the CDR3 reads CSARGTGVNTEAFF. The CDR3 DNA reads TGCAGCGCTCGCGGGACAGGGGTGAACACTGAAGCTTTCTTT.

The chain employs TRBV28 and TRBJ2-7; D is uncertain. Germline lookup yields CDR1 MDHEN and CDR2 SYDVKM. The CDR3 loop spans 13 amino acids. The germline V and J ends were trimmed by 7 bases and 3 bases, with 13 bases remaining between them. The CDR3 region has the DNA TGTGCCAGCATCTTTCACGGAGACTACGAGCAGTACTTC. Its protein is CASIFHGDYEQYF.

This rearrangement joins TRBV4-3 to TRBJ2-7, with 9 bases lining up with TRBD1. The CDR3 runs to 15 residues. Germline CDR1 reads LGHNA; CDR2 reads YSLEER. V lost 4 bases to trimming and J lost 4 bases; unmatched junction nucleotides: 8. CDR3 sequence: CASSPGTGLGYEQYF. Here the CDR3 DNA reads TGCGCCAGCAGCCCCGGGACAGGGTTGGGGTACGAGCAGTACTTC.

The rearrangement links TRBV6-6 to TRBJ1-1; no clear D gene. Trimming removed 0 bases at V and 0 bases at J, with 5 bases between. The CDR3 runs to 14 residues. Germline V gene lookup returns CDR1 MNHNY and CDR2 SVGAGI (reference sequence). The CDR3 region is CASSYSQLNTEAFF. In DNA, the CDR3 is TGTGCCAGCAGTTACTCACAGCTGAACACTGAAGCTTTCTTT.

This clone was seen a handful of times. The chain couples TRBV27 to TRBJ1-5, with D unclear. Trimming shortened V by 2 bases and J by 4 bases, and 6 bases separated the two germline ends. CDR1 and CDR2 from the germline V gene are MNHEY and SMNVEV (reference sequence). The CDR3 is made up of 13 amino acids. The CDR3 coding sequence is TGTGCCAGCAGTTTAGATTTAAATCAGCCCCAGCATTTT. Protein: CASSLDLNQPQHF.

The chain links TRBV5-1 to TRBJ1-4; no clear D gene. The germline CDR1 and CDR2 sequences are SGHRS and YFSETQ. Trimming removed 3 bases from V and 3 bases from J, with 12 bases in between. The CDR3 runs to 15 residues. CDR3 DNA: TGCGCCAGCAGCTCGGAAGGGTACCCTAATGAAAAACTGTTTTTT. It yields the protein CASSSEGYPNEKLFF.

This clone has a handful of counts. This sequence joins TRBV5-8 and TRBJ1-1; no definite D call. The CDR3 totals 10 residues. Germline V lookup: CDR1 SGHTS, CDR2 YDEGEE. V was trimmed by 3 bases and J by 7 bases, leaving 4 bases between them. CDR3 region: CASSYGEAFF. Here the CDR3 DNA reads TGTGCCAGCAGCTATGGTGAAGCTTTCTTT. Full variable domain (rest looked up from reference TRBV5-8 and TRBJ1-1): EAGVTQSPTHLIKTRGQQATLRCSPISGHTSVYWYQQALGLGLQFLLWYDEGEERNRGNFPPRFSGRQFPNYSSELNVNALELEDSALYLCASSYGEAFFGQGTRLTVV.

The sample holds one count of this clone. Germline is not matched at one junction end, which may reflect a read error. The identical CDR3 is also encoded by other nucleotide sequences in the sample. The J gene is TRBJ2-7, the V gene TRBV5-6; 7 positions match TRBD2. This CDR3 is built from 14 residues. Germline loops: CDR1 SGHDT, CDR2 YYEEEE. The CDR3 loop is CASSLGGSSYEQYF. CDR3 nucleotides: TGTGCCAGTAGCTTGGGCGGGAGCTCCTACGAGCAGTACTTC.

The V gene is TRBV7-8, the J gene TRBJ2-7; 7 positions agree with TRBD1. The germline gives CDR1 SGHVS, CDR2 FQNEAQ. J gave up 0 bases and V 5 bases, and 13 bases lay outside the gene matches. This CDR3 has 17 residues. The CDR3 nucleotides read TGTGCCAGCAGCCCTCCCCCGGGACAGAAAGCCTCCTACGAGCAGTACTTC. Translating gives CASSPPPGQKASYEQYF. Based on the CDR3 plus reference TRBV7-8 and TRBJ2-7, the full variable domain is GAGVSQSPRYKVAKRGQDVALRCDPISGHVSLFWYQQALGQGPEFLTYFQNEAQLDKSGLPSDRFFAERPEGSVSTLKIQRTQQEDSAVYLCASSPPPGQKASYEQYFGPGTRLTVT.

This clone has just one count. The chain couples TRBV25-1 to TRBJ1-1; tentative D call: TRBD1 (5 bases). This CDR3 has 17 amino acids. Trimming cost V 0 bases and J 3 bases, with 17 bases left between them. The germline V gene encodes CDR1 MGHDK and CDR2 SYGVNS. CDR3 coding DNA: TGTGCCAGCAGTGAATACCCCAAGGAGGGGTTTCACACTGAAGCTTTCTTT. This codes for CASSEYPKEGFHTEAFF.

The chain employs TRBV4-3 and TRBJ2-7, with 7 positions matching TRBD1. The CDR3 extends over 15 amino acids. The germline V gene encodes CDR1 LGHNA and CDR2 YSLEER. Germline trimming cut 4 bases from V and 2 bases from J; bases unmatched to any gene: 8. CDR3 sequence: CASSPGAQGAYEQYF. CDR3 coding DNA: TGCGCCAGCAGCCCCGGTGCCCAGGGGGCCTACGAGCAGTACTTC.

The chain uses TRBV29-1 and TRBJ2-5; a weak D match, TRBD2 (6 bases). The J call may be mistaken, given a closer DNA end match to TRBJ2-7. Germline V CDR1 and CDR2: SQVTM, ANQGSEA. This CDR3 region has 14 residues. CDR3 DNA: TGCAGCGTTGAAGATTCCGGGGGTCTTTACGAGCAGTACTTC. Its translation: CSVEDSGGLYEQYF.

The chain links TRBV29-1 to TRBJ2-1; 7 nucleotides agree with TRBD2. The CDR3 length is 18 residues. Losses at the gene ends were 3 bases for V and 7 bases for J; bases not matched to a gene: 21. Germline CDR1 SQVTM, CDR2 ANQGSEA. For the CDR3, the DNA is TGCAGCGTTGACTCCAGCGGGACCACGGAAAGGGATCGTAATGAGCAGTTCTTC. Translation gives CSVDSSGTTERDRNEQFF.

The chain carries TRBV28 and TRBJ1-3, with unresolved D. V was clipped by 6 bases and J by 4 bases, with 16 bases between them. This CDR3 comprises 15 residues. Germline V lookup: CDR1 MDHEN, CDR2 SYDVKM. CDR3 nucleotide sequence: TGTGCCAGCAGACTCTACCGGGGTTCCGGAAACACCATATATTTT. It encodes CASRLYRGSGNTIYF.

With respect to this clone: The same CDR3 also results from other DNA sequences found in this sample. This chain connects TRBV2 to TRBJ2-7; no definite D call. Germline V CDR1 and CDR2: SNHLY, FYNNEI. This CDR3 contains 12 residues. Trimming cost V 2 bases and J 3 bases, with 5 bases left between them. The CDR3 DNA sequence: TGTGCCAGCAGTGAATCAGACTACGAGCAGTACTTC. Translated: CASSESDYEQYF.

This rearrangement joins TRBV18 to TRBJ1-1; possibly TRBD1 for D (5 bases). The CDR3 length is 12 residues. Germline CDR1 is KGHSH and CDR2 is LQKENI. The ends were cut back, 3 bases at V and 7 bases at J, with 9 bases in the middle. CDR3 DNA sequence: TGTGCCAGCTCACCGGGGCTATATGAAGCTTTCTTT. It yields the protein CASSPGLYEAFF.

The chain recombines TRBV27 with TRBJ1-2; maybe TRBD1 (6 bases). Deletions cut 2 bases from V and 0 bases from J, with 10 bases between. CDR3 length equals 15 residues. Germline CDR1 MNHEY, CDR2 SMNVEV (reference sequence). The CDR3 DNA reads TGTGCCAGCAGTTTAAAAACAGGGTCTAACTATGGCTACACCTTC. Amino acids: CASSLKTGSNYGYTF.

The V call is TRBV6-6, the J call TRBJ1-5; D is ambiguous. V was trimmed by 8 bases and J by 3 bases, leaving 14 bases between them. Per germline, CDR1 MNHNY and CDR2 SVGAGI (reference sequence). CDR3 length equals 14 residues. This CDR3 reads CASSLLDVNQPQHF. In DNA form, the CDR3 reads TGTGCCAGCTCCCTCCTCGACGTCAATCAGCCCCAGCATTTT.

The chain is built from TRBV27 and TRBJ2-5; the D gene could be TRBD1 or TRBD2 (5 bases each). Germline assignment: CDR1 MNHEY and CDR2 SMNVEV (reference sequence). Deletions cut 4 bases from V and 4 bases from J, with 16 bases between. The CDR3 runs to 15 residues. CDR3 region: CASSSQGGSGETQYF. DNA for the CDR3: TGTGCCAGCAGTTCCCAGGGCGGAAGCGGAGAGACCCAGTACTTC.

About this clone: Different DNA sequences within this sample yield the same CDR3. CDR3: CSVEVVYNEQFF. CDR3 DNA: TGCAGCGTTGAGGTAGTCTACAATGAGCAGTTCTTC. V usage is TRBV29-1 and J usage is TRBJ2-1; D gene uncertain. Trimming cost V 3 bases and J 3 bases, with 6 bases left between them. Germline V gene lookup returns CDR1 SQVTM and CDR2 ANQGSEA. This CDR3 is 12 amino acids long.

The chain joins TRBV9 to TRBJ2-3; D is possibly TRBD2 (5 bases). Germline V gene sequence: CDR1 SGDLS, CDR2 YYNGEE. The CDR3 spans 16 residues. V lost 1 base and J 0 bases, leaving 12 bases between the germline ends. The CDR3 region has the DNA TGTGCCAGCAGCGTATTGAGCGGAGAAAGCACAGATACGCAGTATTTT. It yields the protein CASSVLSGESTDTQYF.

The J gene is TRBJ1-1, the V gene TRBV19; D perhaps matches TRBD1 (6 bases). CDR3 length: 15 amino acids. Trimming removed 5 bases from V and 5 bases from J, with 18 bases in between. CDR1 is LNHDA, CDR2 SQIVND, per germline (reference sequence). The CDR3 region is CASSPGAGGGTEAFF. The CDR3 DNA sequence: TGTGCCAGTAGTCCTGGCGCCGGAGGGGGTACTGAAGCTTTCTTT.

This clone was observed a single time. The chain joins TRBV27 to TRBJ2-7; 10 bases align to TRBD2. The CDR3 is 14 amino acids. J gave up 2 bases and V 3 bases, and 1 base lay outside the gene matches. CDR1 and CDR2 (germline): MNHEY, SMNVEV (reference sequence). This CDR3 is CASSFSGRTYEQYF. CDR3 nucleotide sequence: TGTGCCAGCAGTTTTAGCGGGAGGACCTACGAGCAGTACTTC.

This clone was observed a single time. The chain uses TRBV9 and TRBJ2-2; 7 bases map to TRBD2. Losses at the gene ends were 2 bases for V and 2 bases for J; bases not matched to a gene: 9. Germline CDR1 is SGDLS and CDR2 is YYNGEE. CDR3 length equals 17 residues. CDR3 nucleotides: TGTGCCAGCAGCGTTGTGGCGGCGGGAGAAAACACCGGGGAGCTGTTTTTT. It translates to CASSVVAAGENTGELFF.

The chain recombines TRBV15 with TRBJ1-3; possibly TRBD1 for D (5 bases). In germline, CDR1 is LNHNV, CDR2 YYDKDF (reference sequence). CDR3 length: 15 residues. V was shortened by 3 bases and J by 0 bases, with 9 bases between the two germline ends. The CDR3 DNA reads TGTGCCACCAGCAGGACGAGGGGCTCTGGAAACACCATATATTTT. It translates to CATSRTRGSGNTIYF.